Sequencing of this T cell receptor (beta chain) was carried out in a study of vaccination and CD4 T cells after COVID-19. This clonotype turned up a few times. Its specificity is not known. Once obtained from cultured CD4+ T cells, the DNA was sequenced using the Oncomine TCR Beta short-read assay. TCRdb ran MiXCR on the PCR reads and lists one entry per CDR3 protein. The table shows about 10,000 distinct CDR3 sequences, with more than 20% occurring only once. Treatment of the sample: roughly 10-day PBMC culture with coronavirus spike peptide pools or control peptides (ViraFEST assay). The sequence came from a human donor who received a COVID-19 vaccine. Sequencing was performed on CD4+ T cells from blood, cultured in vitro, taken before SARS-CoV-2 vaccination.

In DNA form, the CDR3 reads TGTGCCAGCAGGGAAAAGACAGGCTACGATGAAAAACTGTTTTTT. It codes for CASREKTGYDEKLFF. The chain couples TRBV27 to TRBJ1-4; D might be TRBD1 (6 bases). V lost 6 bases and J lost 6, with 17 bases in between. The CDR3 runs to 15 residues. Germline V gives CDR1 MNHEY, CDR2 SMNVEV (reference sequence).